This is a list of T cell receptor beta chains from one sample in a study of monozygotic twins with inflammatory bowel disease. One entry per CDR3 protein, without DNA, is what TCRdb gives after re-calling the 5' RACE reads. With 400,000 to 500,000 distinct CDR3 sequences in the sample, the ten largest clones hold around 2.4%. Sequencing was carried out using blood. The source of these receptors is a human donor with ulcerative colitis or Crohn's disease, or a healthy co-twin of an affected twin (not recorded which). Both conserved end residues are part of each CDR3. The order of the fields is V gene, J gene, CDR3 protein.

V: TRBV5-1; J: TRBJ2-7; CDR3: CASSSGTGFSYEQYF
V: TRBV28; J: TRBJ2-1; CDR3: CASSIAGGWSGEQFF
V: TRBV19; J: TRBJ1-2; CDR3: CASSISDGYGYTF
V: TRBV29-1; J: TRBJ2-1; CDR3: CSHTWGQTTYNEQFF
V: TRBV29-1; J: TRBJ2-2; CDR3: CSVGRQGAGGELFF
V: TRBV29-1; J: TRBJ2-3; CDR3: CSVDYRQGGPDTQYF
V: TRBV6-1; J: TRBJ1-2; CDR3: CASTAGTAFNWGYTF
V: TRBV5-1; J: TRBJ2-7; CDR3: CASSSQSRPYEQYF
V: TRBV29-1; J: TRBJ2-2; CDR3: CSVSARRTGGTGELFF
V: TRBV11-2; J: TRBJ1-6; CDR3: CASSLVGGRAANSSPLHF
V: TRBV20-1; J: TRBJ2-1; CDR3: CSARVDRGSPYNEQFF
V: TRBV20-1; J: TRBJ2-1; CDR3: CSARDLGQLLF
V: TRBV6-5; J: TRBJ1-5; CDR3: CASSYSARVRNQPQHF
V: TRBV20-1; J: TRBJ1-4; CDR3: CSARVRDRGEKLFF
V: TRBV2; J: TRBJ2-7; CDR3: CASSEGEFGQYF
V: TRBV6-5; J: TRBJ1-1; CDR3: CASSYALYTEAFF
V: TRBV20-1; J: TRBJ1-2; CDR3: CSARTIEMGGYTF
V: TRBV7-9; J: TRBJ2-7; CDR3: CASSSAGSAEQYF
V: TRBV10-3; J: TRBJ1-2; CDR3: CAISESNYGYTF
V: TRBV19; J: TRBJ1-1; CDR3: CASSLWGPNTEAFF
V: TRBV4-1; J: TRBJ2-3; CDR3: CASSQHQDFPSTDTQYF
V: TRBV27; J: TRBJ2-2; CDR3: CASSFLASGGSGELFF
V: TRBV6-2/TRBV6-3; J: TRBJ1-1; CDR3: CASSSTGILTEAFF
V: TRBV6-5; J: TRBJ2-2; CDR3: CASSYSGWAGDGGELFF
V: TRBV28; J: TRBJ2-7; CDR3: CASSLHGTVEQYF
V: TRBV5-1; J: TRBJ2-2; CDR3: CASSPTGTVNTGELFF
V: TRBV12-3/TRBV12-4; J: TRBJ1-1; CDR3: CASSLGGTRSLEAFF
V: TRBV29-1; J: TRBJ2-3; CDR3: CSLQSSSTADTQYF
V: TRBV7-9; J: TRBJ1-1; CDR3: CASSLEGRSTEAFF
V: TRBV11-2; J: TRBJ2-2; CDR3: CASSLVVLANTGELFF
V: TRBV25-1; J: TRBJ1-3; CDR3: CASKTTGNTIYF
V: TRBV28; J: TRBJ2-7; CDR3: CASSLGGFYEQYF
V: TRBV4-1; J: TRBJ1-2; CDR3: CASSQDDRTRANYGYTF
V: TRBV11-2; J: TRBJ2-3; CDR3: CASSLVGWSLTDTQYF
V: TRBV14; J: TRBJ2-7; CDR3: CASSQPSAEQYF
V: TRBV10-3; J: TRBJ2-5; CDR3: CAIQGPGETQYF
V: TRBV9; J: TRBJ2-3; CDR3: CASSVQVADTQYF
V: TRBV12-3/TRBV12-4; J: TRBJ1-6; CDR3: CASSQGHGNSPLHF
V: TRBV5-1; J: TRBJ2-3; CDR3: CASSLDGGRIDTQYF
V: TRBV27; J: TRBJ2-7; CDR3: CASSSPLGQYF
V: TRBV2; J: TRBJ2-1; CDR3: CASSEGRVSYNEQFF
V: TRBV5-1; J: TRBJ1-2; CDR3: CASSLDGGNYGYTF
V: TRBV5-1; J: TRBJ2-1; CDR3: CASSLVGLAGGSYNEQFF
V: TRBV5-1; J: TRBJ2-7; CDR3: CASSQPSYEQYF
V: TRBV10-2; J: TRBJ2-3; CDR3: CASSDPRGKGTDTQYF
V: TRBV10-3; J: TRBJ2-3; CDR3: CAILSGQGTDTQYF
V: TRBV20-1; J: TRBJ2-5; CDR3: CSATSGVGETQYF
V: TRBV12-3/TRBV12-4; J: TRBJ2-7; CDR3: CASSWEEGSYEQYF
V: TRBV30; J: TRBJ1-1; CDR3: CAWSVRRGEAFF
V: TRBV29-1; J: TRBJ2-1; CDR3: CSVVPGVGTYNEQFF
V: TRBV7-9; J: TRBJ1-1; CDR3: CASSFDTNTEAFF
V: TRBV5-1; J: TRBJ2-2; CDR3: CASSLVFSAGELFF
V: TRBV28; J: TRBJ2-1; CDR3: CASIWGGSSYNEQFF
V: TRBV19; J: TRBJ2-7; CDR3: CASRRQGRYEQYF
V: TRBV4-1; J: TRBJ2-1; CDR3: CASSLGGKSSYNEQFF
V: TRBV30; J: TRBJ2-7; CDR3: CAWSARDRGEQYF
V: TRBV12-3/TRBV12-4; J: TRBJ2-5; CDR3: CASSFSLAGASQETQYF